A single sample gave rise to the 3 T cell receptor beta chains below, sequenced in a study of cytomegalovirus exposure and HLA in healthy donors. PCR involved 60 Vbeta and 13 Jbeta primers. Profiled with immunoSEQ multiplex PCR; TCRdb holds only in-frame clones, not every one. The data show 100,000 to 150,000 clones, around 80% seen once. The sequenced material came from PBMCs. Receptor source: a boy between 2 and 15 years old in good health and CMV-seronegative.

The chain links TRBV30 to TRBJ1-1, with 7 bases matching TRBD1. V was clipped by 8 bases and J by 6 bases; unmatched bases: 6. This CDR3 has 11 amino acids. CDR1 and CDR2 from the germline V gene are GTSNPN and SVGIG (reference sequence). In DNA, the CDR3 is TGTGCCGGGGACAGAGGGCCTGAAGCTTTCTTT. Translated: CAGDRGPEAFF.

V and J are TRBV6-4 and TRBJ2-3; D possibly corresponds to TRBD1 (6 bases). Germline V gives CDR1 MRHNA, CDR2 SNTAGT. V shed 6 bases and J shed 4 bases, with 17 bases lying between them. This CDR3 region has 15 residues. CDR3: CASSPTGFGSDTQYF. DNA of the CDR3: TGTGCCAGCAGCCCCACAGGGTTTGGATCAGATACGCAGTATTTT.

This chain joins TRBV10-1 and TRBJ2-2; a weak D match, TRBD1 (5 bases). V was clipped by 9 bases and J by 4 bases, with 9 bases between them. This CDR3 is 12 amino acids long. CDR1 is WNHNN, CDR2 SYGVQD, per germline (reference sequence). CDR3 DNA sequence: TGCGCCAGTATCAGGGTCACCGGGGAGCTGTTTTTT. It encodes CASIRVTGELFF.